This T cell receptor beta chain was profiled in a study of shared clonotypes between healthy human individuals. In the study overall: Participating donors consisted of two women and a few men aged 18 to 49. Each donor contributed plates that comprised three CD4 naive, three CD4 memory, two CD8 naive and one CD8 memory. Study results and caveats: Few donors limited the genetic and exposure-history diversity represented.

Authors' data handling: From ImmunoSEQ came sequences covering only the junction and carrying no quality scores, so filtering differed. Sequenced by immunoSEQ multiplex PCR; TCRdb stores in-frame clones only, minus some. The V and J calls and clone size come from that table; D and trimming were worked out from the DNA. The table includes more than 1 million clones, more than 75% detected once. Deletions cut 0 bases from V and 7 bases from J, with 16 bases between. The CDR3 is 15 amino acids. CDR1 is SGDLS and CDR2 is YYNGEE in the germline V gene. A note on this clone: The antigen is not known.

The sequencing input was memory CD4+ T cells from PBMCs. This sample's subset: CD45RA-negative fraction. The TCR sequence derives from a man aged 18 to 29 in good health. Some clones in this sample may be carry-over from other donors' samples. The rearrangement uses TRBV9 and TRBJ2-5; D is unclear. CDR3: CASSVDVGGLGTQYF. The CDR3 DNA reads as TGTGCCAGCAGCGTAGATGTGGGCGGCCTGGGGACCCAGTACTTC.